Listed here are 25 T cell receptor beta chains from one sample, sequenced in a study of T cells in women clearing cervical HPV infection. Generated by immunoSEQ multiplex PCR, the TCRdb table keeps only in-frame clones and is missing some. The sample holds 39,000 or so clones. The sequencing input was blood buffy coat. These receptors were taken from a woman aged 18 to 75 with a cervical HPV16 infection that either progressed to CIN3+ or cleared (not recorded which).

Points on this clone: Read data end 3 residues before the CDR3 end; the end is taken from the germline J gene. V is TRBV29-1 and J is TRBJ2-4; 8 nucleotides line up with TRBD1. The CDR3 sequence is 14 residues long. The germline V gene has CDR1 SQVTM and CDR2 ANQGSEA. CDR3 DNA (partial): TGCAGCGTCCTAGGACAGGGTGGCTACTATGGT. It translates to CSVLGQGGYYG. The whole CDR3 region reads CSVLGQGGYYGQYF.

With regard to this clone: From the germline J gene comes the end of the CDR3, since the read stops 3 residues before it. This sequence joins TRBV19 and TRBJ1-5; 7 positions agree with TRBD1. V was clipped by 7 bases and J by 5 bases; unmatched bases: 5. In germline, CDR1 is LNHDA, CDR2 SQIVND (reference sequence). This CDR3 is built from 13 residues. The DNA read from the CDR3 is TGTGCCAGTACCCTCGACAGGGATCAGCCC. Protein sequence: CASTLDRDQP. The whole CDR3 sequence reads CASTLDRDQPQHF.

Comment on this clone: The read ends 3 residues before the CDR3 terminus; that terminus is restored from the germline J gene. The chain employs TRBV30 and TRBJ2-3; a weak D match, TRBD2 (6 bases). Germline-derived CDR1 and CDR2 are GTSNPN and SVGIG (reference sequence). The CDR3 length is 11 residues. This CDR3 is CAWSVGGSQYF. CDR3 bases read: TGTGCCTGGAGCGTCGGGGGTTCG.

CDR3 bases read: TGTGCCAGCCGAGGGACAGGTACCTACGAG. Protein product: CASRGTGTYE. The CDR3, in full, reads CASRGTGTYEQYF. The chain combines TRBV6-2 or TRBV6-3 with TRBJ2-7, with TRBD1 matching 8 bases. The CDR3 end is not reached by the read, which stops 3 residues before it; the germline J gene fills it in. CDR3 size: 13 residues. After removal of 8 bases from V and 2 bases from J, the junction contained 5 bases not matched to a gene. Germline V gene lookup returns CDR1 MNHEY and CDR2 SVGEGT.

Note on this clone: Read data end 3 residues before the CDR3 end; the end is taken from the germline J gene. The rearrangement links TRBV18 to TRBJ2-7; 9 bases are shared with TRBD2. CDR1 KGHSH and CDR2 LQKENI come from the germline V gene. V shed 6 bases and J 5 bases; nucleotides not matched to a gene: 5. This CDR3 has 13 amino acids. The part of the CDR3 DNA that was read is TGTGCCAGCTCCCGCGGGACTAGCAACGAG. This codes for CASSRGTSNE. The whole CDR3 is CASSRGTSNEQYF.

The DNA read from the CDR3 is TGTGCCAGCAGTACCGGGACAGGACTCACAGATACG. This codes for CASSTGTGLTDT. The entire CDR3 protein is CASSTGTGLTDTQYF. The chain recombines TRBV6-2 or TRBV6-3 with TRBJ2-3; TRBD1 aligns across 8 bases. The read terminates 3 residues ahead of where the CDR3 ends, so the germline J gene completes it. The V and J ends lost 5 bases and 2 bases, in that order; junction bases with no gene match: 6. The CDR3 spans 15 residues. Germline CDR1 and CDR2: MNHEY and SVGEGT.

The CDR3 DNA, read in part, is TGTGCCAGTAGTATCGGGGGGGGCATCGGGGTGAACACTGAA. It yields the protein CASSIGGGIGVNTE. The whole CDR3 sequence reads CASSIGGGIGVNTEAFF. The V gene is TRBV19, the J gene TRBJ1-1; D possibly corresponds to TRBD1 (6 bases). The read terminates 3 residues before the CDR3 end, so the remaining end is supplied by the germline J gene. The V end lost 3 bases, the J end lost 0 bases, and 17 bases lay between the germline ends. CDR1 and CDR2 (germline): LNHDA, SQIVND (reference sequence). This CDR3 is 17 amino acids long.

As concerns this clone: The CDR3 end falls 3 residues outside the read, so it is completed with the germline J gene. The chain carries TRBV19 and TRBJ1-1, with 8 bases identical to TRBD1. This CDR3 is built from 16 residues. Germline CDR1 reads LNHDA; CDR2 reads SQIVND (reference sequence). Losses at the gene ends were 6 bases for V and 6 bases for J; bases not matched to a gene: 15. CDR3 bases read: TGTGCCAGTAGCCCGACAGGGGTACGGGGAGGGCCTGAA. Its protein is CASSPTGVRGGPE. The complete CDR3 protein is CASSPTGVRGGPEAFF.

Regarding this clone: The read terminates 3 residues ahead of where the CDR3 ends, so the germline J gene completes it. The genes are TRBV10-3 and TRBJ2-3; TRBD2 matches at 7 bases. Germline V gene data show CDR1 as ENHRY and CDR2 as SYGVKD. CDR3 size: 14 residues. The CDR3 sequence: CATLSRDGGETQYF. The sequenced CDR3 bases are TGTGCCACCCTCTCCCGGGATGGGGGGGAGACG.

A remark on this clone: The read falls 3 residues short of the CDR3 end, and the missing part is taken from the germline J gene. V usage is TRBV20-1 and J usage is TRBJ1-2; TRBD1 agrees at 7 bases. The CDR3 has 16 residues. Germline CDR1 and CDR2: DFQATT and SNEGSKA (reference sequence). J was trimmed by 2 bases and V by 3 bases; bases with no gene match: 12. The CDR3 bases that were read are TGCAGTGCTAGCGACGGGACAGCGCAAAAAAACTATGGC. It codes for CSASDGTAQKNYG. The complete CDR3 sequence is CSASDGTAQKNYGYTF.

Worth noting for this clone: From the germline J gene comes the end of the CDR3, since the read stops 3 residues before it. This chain connects TRBV28 to TRBJ1-2; a possible D gene is TRBD1 (6 bases). Germline V gene sequence: CDR1 MDHEN, CDR2 SYDVKM. This CDR3 spans 15 amino acids. This CDR3 reads CASGPLAGAVDGYTF. The covered CDR3 bases are TGTGCCAGCGGCCCGTTGGCGGGGGCGGTAGACGGC.

About this clone itself: The CDR3 end lies 3 residues beyond the end of the read and is filled in from the germline J gene. The chain links TRBV19 to TRBJ1-3; a weak D match, TRBD1 (5 bases). Germline V lookup: CDR1 LNHDA, CDR2 SQIVND (reference sequence). This CDR3 is built from 15 residues. V was shortened by 6 bases and J by 0 bases, with 12 bases between the two germline ends. The covered CDR3 bases are TGTGCCAGTAGGTCAGGGCTTGTCTCTGGAAACACC. As protein: CASRSGLVSGNT. The whole CDR3 protein reads CASRSGLVSGNTIYF.

The CDR3 sequence: CASSLSRGPLGWSPLHF. The covered CDR3 bases are TGTGCCAGCAGTTTATCCAGGGGGCCCCTTGGTTGGTCACCC. The chain joins TRBV27 to TRBJ1-6, with 8 bases that match TRBD1. The read finishes 3 residues shy of the CDR3 end, and the germline J gene is used to complete it. The CDR3 covers 17 residues. In germline, CDR1 is MNHEY, CDR2 SMNVEV (reference sequence). Trimming cost V 0 bases and J 10 bases; bases outside gene matches: 11.

CDR3 region: CASSVDFRTFGGGYTF. The part of the CDR3 DNA that was read is TGTGCCAGCAGCGTAGACTTCAGGACGTTCGGGGGAGGC. This chain joins TRBV9 and TRBJ1-2, with a tentative D call TRBD1 (5 bases). Read coverage stops 3 residues before the CDR3 terminus; the germline J gene supplies the remainder. This CDR3 has 16 residues. CDR1 is SGDLS and CDR2 is YYNGEE in the germline V gene.

As for this clone: The CDR3 goes on 3 residues after the read ends, and that part is filled in from the germline J gene. The chain uses TRBV5-1 and TRBJ2-7; the D gene is possibly TRBD2 (7 bases). The V gene lost 4 bases and the J gene lost 2 bases, with 19 bases spanning the gap. The CDR3 is 16 amino acids. CDR1 and CDR2 (germline): SGHRS, YFSETQ. The CDR3 DNA, read in part, is TGCGCCAGCAGCCGGAGCGGGGTGGGGGCAGCCTACGAG. This codes for CASSRSGVGAAYE. The CDR3, in full, reads CASSRSGVGAAYEQYF.

As concerns this clone: The CDR3 extends 3 residues past the end of the read, so its final part is completed from the germline J gene. The chain carries TRBV2 and TRBJ2-7; D perhaps matches TRBD1 (5 bases). The CDR3 covers 13 residues. The germline V gene has CDR1 SNHLY and CDR2 FYNNEI. V shed 11 bases and J shed 5 bases, with 19 bases lying between them. CDR3 in amino acids: CAQGVSQIHEQYF. The CDR3 DNA, read in part, is TGTGCCCAAGGGGTCTCTCAAATCCACGAG. Together with reference TRBV2 and TRBJ2-7, the CDR3 gives the full variable domain: EPEVTQTPSHQVTQMGQEVILRCVPISNHLYFYWYRQILGQKVEFLVSFYNNEISEKSEIFDDQFSVERPDGSNFTLKIRSTKLEDSAMYFCAQGVSQIHEQYFGPGTRLTVT.

Concerning this clone itself: The read gets to within 3 residues of the CDR3 end, and the germline J gene fills in the rest. The V call is TRBV6-2 or TRBV6-3, the J call TRBJ1-2, with D hard to call. CDR1 is MNHEY and CDR2 is SVGEGT in the germline V gene. This CDR3 is 13 amino acids long. CDR3 DNA (partial): TGTGCCAGCAGCTACGACCGGCGGGAGGGC. As protein: CASSYDRREG. The whole CDR3 reads CASSYDRREGYTF.

As for this clone: The read ends 3 residues early relative to the CDR3; the germline J gene fills the gap. The rearrangement links TRBV9 to TRBJ2-3, with 9 nucleotides matching TRBD1. The germline CDR1 and CDR2 sequences are SGDLS and YYNGEE. This CDR3 is 15 amino acids long. This CDR3 reads CASSAGDRDVETQYF. CDR3 DNA, as far as it was read: TGTGCCAGCAGCGCGGGGGACAGGGATGTAGAGACG.

On this clone itself: Read data end 3 residues before the CDR3 end; the end is taken from the germline J gene. The chain carries TRBV3-1 (or the pseudogene TRBV3-2) and TRBJ1-6; D gene ambiguous. Per the germline V gene, CDR1 is LGHDT and CDR2 is YNNKEL (reference sequence). The CDR3 loop spans 14 amino acids. Between the trimmed V and J ends, which lost 1 base and 8 bases, there was a span of 9 bases. Partial CDR3 DNA: TGTGCCAGCAGCCAAGGATCTATGCATTCACCC. Protein sequence: CASSQGSMHSP. The full CDR3 protein reads CASSQGSMHSPLHF.

Comment on this clone: The read is 3 residues too short to cover the CDR3 end, so that end is filled in from the germline J gene. The J gene is TRBJ2-7, the V gene TRBV7-2; possibly TRBD2 for D (5 bases). V was shortened by 1 base and J by 5 bases, with 12 bases between the two germline ends. This CDR3 spans 14 amino acids. The germline V gene has CDR1 SGHTA and CDR2 FQGNSA. The sequenced part of the CDR3 DNA is TGTGCCAGCAGCTTAGAAACTAGAAACAACGAG. Translated: CASSLETRNNE. The CDR3 reads in full as CASSLETRNNEQYF.

As for this clone: The read terminates 3 residues before the CDR3 end, so the remaining end is supplied by the germline J gene. J is TRBJ2-7 and V is TRBV13, with 7 bases identical to TRBD2. The CDR3 length is 18 residues. Germline CDR1 reads PRHDT; CDR2 reads FYEKMQ (reference sequence). With V trimmed by 5 bases and J by 5 bases, 21 bases remained unmatched. CDR3 DNA (partial): TGTGCCAGCAGCCAACATCCCCGGATCGGGGGAGGGCCCAACGAG. It encodes CASSQHPRIGGGPNE. In full, the CDR3 reads CASSQHPRIGGGPNEQYF.

Regarding this clone: The read ends 3 residues shy of where the CDR3 ends; the end is completed using the germline J gene. The V call is TRBV2, the J call TRBJ2-2; the match to TRBD1 covers 7 bases. The CDR3 loop spans 15 amino acids. Germline-derived CDR1 and CDR2 are SNHLY and FYNNEI. V shed 3 bases, J shed 6 bases, and the junction held 7 bases outside the gene matches. CDR3 residues: CASSEDRLESGELFF. CDR3 DNA, as far as it was read: TGTGCCAGCAGTGAGGACAGGTTAGAATCCGGGGAG.

Points on this clone: Read data end 3 residues before the CDR3 end; the end is taken from the germline J gene. This rearrangement joins TRBV30 to TRBJ1-6, with D perhaps matching TRBD1 (5 bases). V lost 0 bases to trimming and J lost 7 bases, with 10 bases between them. Germline V gives CDR1 GTSNPN, CDR2 SVGIG (reference sequence). The CDR3 has 14 residues. CDR3 bases read: TGTGCCTGGAGTGTATCTAGGACAAATTCACCC. Protein sequence: CAWSVSRTNSP. In full, the CDR3 is CAWSVSRTNSPLHF.

Remarks on this clone: With the read ending 3 residues before the CDR3 end, the germline J gene is used to fill in that end. The chain joins TRBV19 to TRBJ1-1; TRBD1 agrees at 7 bases. The CDR3 extends over 15 amino acids. Germline V gene lookup returns CDR1 LNHDA and CDR2 SQIVND (reference sequence). With V trimmed by 5 bases and J by 5 bases, 11 bases remained unmatched. Incomplete CDR3 DNA: TGTGCCAGTAGTCTCGACAGGGCGATGGGGACTGAA. Amino acids: CASSLDRAMGTE. The full CDR3 protein reads CASSLDRAMGTEAFF.

For this clone: Read sequence stops 3 residues before the CDR3 end, and the germline J gene provides the missing end. The chain carries TRBV19 and TRBJ2-3; perhaps TRBD1 as D (6 bases). In germline, CDR1 is LNHDA, CDR2 SQIVND (reference sequence). The CDR3 is 15 amino acids. The CDR3: CASSPSGALAPTQYF. Incomplete CDR3 DNA: TGTGCCAGTAGTCCATCAGGGGCCCTCGCTCCGACG.